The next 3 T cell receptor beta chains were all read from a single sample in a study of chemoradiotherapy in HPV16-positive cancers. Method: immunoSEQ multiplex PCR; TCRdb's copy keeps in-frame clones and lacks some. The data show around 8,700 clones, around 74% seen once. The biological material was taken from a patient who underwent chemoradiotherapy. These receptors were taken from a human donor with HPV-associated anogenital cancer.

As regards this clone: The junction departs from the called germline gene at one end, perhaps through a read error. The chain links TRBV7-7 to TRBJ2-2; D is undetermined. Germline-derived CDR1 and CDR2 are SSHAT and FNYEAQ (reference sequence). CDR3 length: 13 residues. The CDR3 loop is CASSLVGAGELFF. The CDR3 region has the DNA TGTGCTAGCAGCTTAGTTGGGGCCGGGGAGCTGTTTTTT.

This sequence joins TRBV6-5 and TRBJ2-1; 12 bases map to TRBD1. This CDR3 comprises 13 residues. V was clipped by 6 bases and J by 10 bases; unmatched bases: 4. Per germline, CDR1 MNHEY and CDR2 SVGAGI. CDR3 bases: TGTGCCAGCAGATCCGGGACAGGGGGCGAGCAGTTCTTC. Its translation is CASRSGTGGEQFF.

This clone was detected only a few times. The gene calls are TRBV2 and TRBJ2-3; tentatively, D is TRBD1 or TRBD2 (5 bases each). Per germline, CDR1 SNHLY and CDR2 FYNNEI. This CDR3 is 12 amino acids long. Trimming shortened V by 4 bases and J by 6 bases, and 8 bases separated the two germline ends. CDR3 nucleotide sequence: TGTGCCAGCAGTGGGGACGCCGATACGCAGTATTTT. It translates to CASSGDADTQYF. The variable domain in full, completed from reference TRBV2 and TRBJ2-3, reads EPEVTQTPSHQVTQMGQEVILRCVPISNHLYFYWYRQILGQKVEFLVSFYNNEISEKSEIFDDQFSVERPDGSNFTLKIRSTKLEDSAMYFCASSGDADTQYFGPGTRLTVL.